A selection of T cell receptor beta chains follows, all from one sample in a study of T cell repertoires in cytomegalovirus infection. TCRdb analysed the reads with MiXCR anew, one entry per CDR3 protein. The sample lists some 300,000 distinct CDR3 sequences; roughly 17% were seen once. Material: PBMCs. The receptors derive from a human donor in good health (CMV status not recorded). Some clones in this sample may be carry-over from other donors' samples. CDR3s include the opening cysteine and the closing phenylalanine or tryptophan. D genes are given only for firm matches. Only some rows state a clone size, as once, few, many or a class for expanded clones.

J,V,size,D,CDR3,DNA
TRBJ2-1,TRBV20-1,NA,TRBD2,CSARAGAGGYNEQFF,TGCAGTGCTAGAGCGGGAGCGGGGGGCTACAATGAGCAGTTCTTC
TRBJ2-5,TRBV25-1,NA,NA,CASSDPLGTQYF,TGTGCCAGCAGTGATCCTCTAGGGACCCAGTACTTC
TRBJ2-7,TRBV6-5,few,NA,CASRAGSEGPYEQYF,TGTGCCAGCAGGGCGGGGTCCGAGGGTCCCTACGAGCAGTACTTC
TRBJ1-3,TRBV28,few,TRBD1,CASSRDRAGGNTIYF,TGTGCCAGCAGTAGAGACAGGGCGGGAGGAAACACCATATATTTT
TRBJ2-3,TRBV10-3,few,TRBD1,CAISEREAGQGADTQYF,TGTGCCATCAGTGAGCGCGAGGCCGGACAGGGAGCAGATACGCAGTATTTT
TRBJ2-7,TRBV28,many,NA,CASSLEEQYF,TGTGCCAGCAGTTTAGAGGAGCAGTACTTC
TRBJ1-2,TRBV19,NA,NA,CALYGVNRGYTF,TGTGCCTTGTACGGGGTGAATCGTGGCTACACCTTC
TRBJ2-4,TRBV11-2,NA,NA,CASRTWGAVENIQYF,TGTGCCAGCAGAACCTGGGGGGCCGTTGAAAACATTCAGTACTTC
TRBJ2-7,TRBV6-5,NA,NA,CASSSSTGTSYEQYF,TGTGCCAGCAGTTCCTCTACAGGTACATCCTACGAGCAGTACTTC
TRBJ2-7,TRBV12-3/TRBV12-4,NA,TRBD2,CASSLAGLGSEQYF,TGTGCCAGCAGTCTAGCGGGACTTGGATCCGAGCAGTACTTC
TRBJ2-3,TRBV28,NA,NA,CASSLVVIGTDTQYF,TGTGCCAGCAGTTTAGTTGTTATCGGCACAGATACGCAGTATTTT
TRBJ2-2,TRBV12-3/TRBV12-4,NA,NA,CASSSSGTSNTGELFF,TGTGCCAGCAGTTCATCGGGGACATCCAACACCGGGGAGCTGTTTTTT
TRBJ2-6,TRBV2,NA,TRBD2,CASSLGEGTPGANVLTF,TGTGCCAGCAGCCTTGGGGAGGGAACTCCTGGGGCCAACGTCCTGACTTTC
TRBJ1-4,TRBV12-3/TRBV12-4,NA,NA,CASSSGTEYEKLFF,TGTGCCAGCAGCTCCGGGACGGAATATGAAAAACTGTTTTTT
TRBJ2-5,TRBV12-3/TRBV12-4,NA,TRBD1,CASSLGGQGEETQYF,TGTGCCAGCAGTTTGGGGGGACAGGGGGAAGAGACCCAGTACTTC
TRBJ2-7,TRBV7-2,many,TRBD2,CASRGGGPSGEQYF,TGTGCCTCCCGTGGCGGGGGGCCCTCAGGCGAGCAGTACTTC
TRBJ1-1,TRBV28,many,NA,CASTLSFRAFF,TGTGCCAGCACCCTCTCTTTTCGGGCTTTCTTT
TRBJ1-2,TRBV19,NA,NA,CASSMGRPPPNYGYTF,TGTGCCAGTAGTATGGGCAGACCACCCCCGAACTATGGCTACACCTTC
TRBJ2-2,TRBV6-1,few,NA,CASSERRGRTGELFF,TGTGCCAGCAGTGAGAGGAGGGGAAGGACCGGGGAGCTGTTTTTT
TRBJ2-1,TRBV27,few,NA,CASSGHGTYNEQFF,TGTGCCAGCAGTGGACACGGCACCTACAATGAGCAGTTCTTC
TRBJ2-3,TRBV2,NA,TRBD2,CASIGGGDTQYF,TGTGCCAGCATTGGGGGAGGGGATACGCAGTATTTT
TRBJ1-1,TRBV6-5,many,NA,CASSYSGETGVFPYEAFF,TGTGCCAGCAGTTACTCAGGGGAAACAGGTGTCTTCCCCTATGAAGCTTTCTTT
TRBJ2-7,TRBV20-1,few,TRBD2,CSASLSGGSYEQYF,TGCAGTGCTAGTTTGTCGGGGGGTTCCTACGAGCAGTACTTC
TRBJ1-6,TRBV7-2,many,TRBD1,CASSLDRGRPSPLHF,TGTGCCAGCAGCTTAGACAGGGGGCGGCCTTCACCCCTCCACTTT
TRBJ2-1,TRBV7-2,many,TRBD1,CASAWTGGNNEQFF,TGTGCCAGCGCGTGGACAGGTGGTAACAATGAGCAGTTCTTC
TRBJ1-2,TRBV18,NA,NA,CASSPMRGPLTGYTF,TGTGCCAGCTCACCAATGAGGGGACCTCTTACCGGCTACACCTTC
TRBJ2-3,TRBV7-6,few,TRBD2,CASSLVASGLGTQYF,TGTGCCAGCAGCTTAGTGGCTAGCGGGTTAGGTACGCAGTATTTT
TRBJ1-2,TRBV7-2,many,NA,CASSPPTWDGYTF,TGTGCCAGCAGCCCCCCAACCTGGGATGGCTACACCTTC
TRBJ1-5,TRBV19,many,NA,CASSSGNNQPQHF,TGTGCCAGTAGTTCTGGGAACAATCAGCCCCAGCATTTT
TRBJ1-2,TRBV20-1,few,NA,CSARGRGGGYTF,TGCAGTGCTAGAGGCAGGGGAGGGGGCTACACCTTC
TRBJ2-7,TRBV7-8,many,TRBD2,CASSLEVLAGEVEQYF,TGTGCCAGCAGCTTAGAGGTTCTAGCGGGGGAAGTCGAGCAGTACTTC
TRBJ1-2,TRBV12-3/TRBV12-4,many,NA,CASSLGYGYTF,TGTGCCAGCAGTTTGGGCTATGGCTACACCTTC
TRBJ2-2,TRBV12-3/TRBV12-4,few,NA,CASSLDRSWRAGELFF,TGTGCCAGCAGTTTAGACCGGAGCTGGAGGGCCGGGGAGCTGTTTTTT
TRBJ2-3,TRBV7-9,few,NA,CAGERGDTQYF,TGTGCCGGGGAGCGCGGAGATACGCAGTATTTT
TRBJ2-3,TRBV20-1,few,TRBD2,CSARATSGGGALGQYF,TGCAGTGCTAGAGCCACCTCCGGCGGGGGGGCCCTCGGGCAGTATTTT
TRBJ1-4,TRBV7-2,NA,NA,CASRSFVQGLEEKLFF,TGTGCCAGCAGATCCTTTGTACAGGGTTTAGAGGAAAAACTGTTTTTT
TRBJ2-3,TRBV7-2,many,TRBD2,CASSRTSGGGVDTQYF,TGTGCCAGCAGCAGGACTAGCGGGGGGGGGGTAGATACGCAGTATTTT
TRBJ2-1,TRBV12-3/TRBV12-4,many,TRBD2,CASSSSSGGARAPFF,TGTGCCAGCAGTTCGTCTAGCGGGGGGGCCCGGGCCCCGTTCTTC
TRBJ2-3,TRBV4-1,NA,TRBD2,CASSQPGTRKVDTQYF,TGCGCCAGCAGCCAGCCCGGGACTAGAAAGGTGGATACGCAGTATTTT
TRBJ2-7,TRBV25-1,few,NA,CASSVGGARQDEQYF,TGTGCCAGCAGTGTTGGGGGGGCGCGTCAGGACGAGCAGTACTTC
TRBJ1-3,TRBV27,NA,NA,CASSPLNRPNTIYF,TGTGCCAGCAGTCCGTTGAATCGCCCCAACACCATATATTTT
TRBJ1-1,TRBV19,few,NA,CASSQGNWGNTEAFF,TGTGCCAGTTCACAGGGAAATTGGGGGAACACTGAAGCTTTCTTT
TRBJ2-3,TRBV11-3,many,NA,CASSLGVSGDTQYF,TGTGCCAGCAGCTTAGGCGTTTCCGGAGATACGCAGTATTTT
TRBJ1-5,TRBV28,many,TRBD1,CASSFSPQGVGGNQPQHF,TGTGCCAGCAGTTTTTCGCCACAGGGGGTAGGCGGCAATCAGCCCCAGCATTTT
TRBJ2-7,TRBV4-3,NA,NA,CASSQGWGRSYEQYF,TGCGCCAGCAGCCAAGGGTGGGGCAGGTCCTACGAGCAGTACTTC
TRBJ1-1,TRBV24-1,NA,NA,CATSDATSAEAFF,TGTGCCACCAGTGATGCGACTTCGGCTGAAGCTTTCTTT
TRBJ1-5,TRBV7-8,many,NA,CASSQSPAGNQPQHF,TGTGCCAGCAGCCAAAGTCCGGCAGGCAATCAGCCCCAGCATTTT
TRBJ2-4,TRBV7-2,many,NA,CASSLGPENIQYF,TGTGCCAGCAGCTTAGGCCCAGAAAACATTCAGTACTTC
TRBJ2-4,TRBV20-1,NA,NA,CSASSGTPRHIQYF,TGCAGTGCTAGTTCCGGGACTCCGCGTCACATTCAGTACTTC
TRBJ2-3,TRBV25-1,NA,NA,CASTMKEGDTQYF,TGTGCCAGCACCATGAAGGAAGGAGATACGCAGTATTTT
TRBJ1-3,TRBV6-2/TRBV6-3,many,NA,CASSINARGGRSGNTIYF,TGTGCCAGCAGTATTAATGCGAGAGGCGGCCGCTCTGGAAACACCATATATTTT
TRBJ2-7,TRBV7-9,many,NA,CASTSLQEGNYEQYF,TGTGCCAGCACCTCACTGCAGGAGGGAAACTACGAGCAGTACTTC
TRBJ2-3,TRBV20-1,NA,TRBD2,CSAARGGLDTQYF,TGCAGTGCTGCCCGGGGGGGCCTGGATACGCAGTATTTT
TRBJ2-7,TRBV5-1,few,NA,CASSLDSSEEQYF,TGCGCCAGCAGCTTGGACTCCTCGGAGGAGCAGTACTTC
TRBJ1-1,TRBV28,NA,TRBD1,CASSLGTGGVGTEAFF,TGTGCCAGCAGTTTGGGGACAGGGGGTGTGGGCACTGAAGCTTTCTTT
TRBJ1-5,TRBV28,NA,NA,CASSWARAERYSNQPQHF,TGTGCCAGCAGTTGGGCGCGGGCAGAGCGTTATAGCAATCAACCCCAGCATTTT
TRBJ1-4,TRBV5-5,few,NA,CASSLGAGPNEKLFF,TGTGCCAGCAGCTTGGGGGCAGGCCCTAATGAAAAACTGTTTTTT
TRBJ2-5,TRBV5-6,few,TRBD2,CASSLATSGGQDTQYF,TGTGCCAGCAGCTTGGCTACTAGCGGGGGTCAGGACACCCAGTACTTC
TRBJ1-6,TRBV7-6,many,TRBD1,CASSSRTGEGSPLHF,TGTGCCAGCAGCTCCCGGACAGGGGAGGGTTCACCCCTCCACTTT
TRBJ2-5,TRBV28,few,NA,CASSLSQWETQYF,TGTGCCAGCAGTTTAAGCCAATGGGAGACCCAGTACTTC